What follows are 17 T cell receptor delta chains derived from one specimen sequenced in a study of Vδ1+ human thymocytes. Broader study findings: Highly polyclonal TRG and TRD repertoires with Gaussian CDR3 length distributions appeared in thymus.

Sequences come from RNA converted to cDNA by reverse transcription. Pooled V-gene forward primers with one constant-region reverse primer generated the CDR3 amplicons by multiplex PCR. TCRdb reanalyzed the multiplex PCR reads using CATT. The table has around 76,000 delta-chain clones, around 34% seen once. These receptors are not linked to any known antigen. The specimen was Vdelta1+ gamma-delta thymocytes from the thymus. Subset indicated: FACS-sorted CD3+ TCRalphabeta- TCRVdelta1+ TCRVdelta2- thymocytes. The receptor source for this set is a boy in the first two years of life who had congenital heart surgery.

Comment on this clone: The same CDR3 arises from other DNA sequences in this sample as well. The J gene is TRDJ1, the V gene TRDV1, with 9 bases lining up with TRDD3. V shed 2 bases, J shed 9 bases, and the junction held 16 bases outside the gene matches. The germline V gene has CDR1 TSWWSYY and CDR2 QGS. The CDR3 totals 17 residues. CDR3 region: CALGESFWGMSAPELIF. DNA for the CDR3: TGTGCTCTTGGGGAATCATTCTGGGGGATGTCAGCCCCAGAACTCATCTTT.

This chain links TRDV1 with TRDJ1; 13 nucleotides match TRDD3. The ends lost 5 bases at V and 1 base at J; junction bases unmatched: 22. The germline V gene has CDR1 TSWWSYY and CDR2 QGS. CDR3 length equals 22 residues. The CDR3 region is CALGTLDPYWGIRVLPTDKLIF. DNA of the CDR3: TGTGCTCTTGGGACGCTAGACCCCTACTGGGGGATACGCGTTTTGCCCACCGATAAACTCATCTTT.

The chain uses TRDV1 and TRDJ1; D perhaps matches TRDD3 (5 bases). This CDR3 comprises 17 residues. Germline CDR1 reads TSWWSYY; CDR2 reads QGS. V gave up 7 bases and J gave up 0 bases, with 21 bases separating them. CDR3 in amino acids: CALEGRTDPGYTDKLIF. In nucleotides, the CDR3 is TGTGCTCTTGAAGGGAGGACAGACCCGGGATACACCGATAAACTCATCTTT.

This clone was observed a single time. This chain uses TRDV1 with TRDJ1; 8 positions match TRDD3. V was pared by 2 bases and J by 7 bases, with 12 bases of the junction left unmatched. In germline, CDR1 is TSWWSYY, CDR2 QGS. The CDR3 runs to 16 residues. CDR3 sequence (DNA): TGTGCTCTTGGGGAAGGTAGGACTAACTGGGGGTCTAAACTCATCTTT. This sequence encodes CALGEGRTNWGSKLIF.

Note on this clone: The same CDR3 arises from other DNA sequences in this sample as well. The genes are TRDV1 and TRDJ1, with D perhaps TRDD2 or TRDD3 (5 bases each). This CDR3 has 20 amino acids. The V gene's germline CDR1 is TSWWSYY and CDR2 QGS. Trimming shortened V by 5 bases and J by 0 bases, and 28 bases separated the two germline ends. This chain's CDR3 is CALGNPPSSRTGTYTDKLIF. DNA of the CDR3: TGTGCTCTTGGGAACCCACCTTCTTCCCGGACTGGCACGTACACCGATAAACTCATCTTT.

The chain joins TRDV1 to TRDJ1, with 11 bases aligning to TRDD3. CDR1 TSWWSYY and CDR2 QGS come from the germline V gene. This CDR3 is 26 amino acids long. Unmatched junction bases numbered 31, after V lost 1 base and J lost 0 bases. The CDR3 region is CALGEQTRSGPPLGDTPCIYTDKLIF. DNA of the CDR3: TGTGCTCTTGGGGAACAAACCCGCTCTGGTCCACCCCTGGGGGATACCCCCTGTATTTACACCGATAAACTCATCTTT.

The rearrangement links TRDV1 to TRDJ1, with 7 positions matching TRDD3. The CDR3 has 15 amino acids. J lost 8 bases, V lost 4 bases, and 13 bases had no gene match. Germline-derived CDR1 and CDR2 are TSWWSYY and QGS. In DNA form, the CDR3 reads TGTGCTCTTGGGGTATTTCCGGCTGGGGGTTCAAAACTCATCTTT. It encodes CALGVFPAGGSKLIF.

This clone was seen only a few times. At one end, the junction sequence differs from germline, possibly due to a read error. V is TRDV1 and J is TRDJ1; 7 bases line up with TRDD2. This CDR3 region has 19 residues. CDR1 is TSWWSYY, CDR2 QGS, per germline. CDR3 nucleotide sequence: TGCGCTCTTGGGTCCCCGGAACCTTCCTTAAGGCCCTACACCGATAAACTCATCTTT. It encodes CALGSPEPSLRPYTDKLIF.

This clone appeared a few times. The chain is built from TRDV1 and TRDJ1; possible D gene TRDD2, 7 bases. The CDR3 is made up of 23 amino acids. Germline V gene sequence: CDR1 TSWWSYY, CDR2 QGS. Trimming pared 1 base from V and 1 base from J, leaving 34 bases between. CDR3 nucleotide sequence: TGTGCTCTTGGGGAACCGTCCTTCCTTTCTTCGTCCCGTGTAGGGATAAGCACCGATAAACTCATCTTT. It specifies CALGEPSFLSSSRVGISTDKLIF.

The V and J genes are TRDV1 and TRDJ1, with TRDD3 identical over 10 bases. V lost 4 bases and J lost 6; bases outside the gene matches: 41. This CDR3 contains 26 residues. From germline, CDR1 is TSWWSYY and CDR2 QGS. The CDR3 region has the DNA TGTGCTCTTGGGGCTCCCCGGCGGGGGATACGGTTCATCTCCCCCATGCCTCCTCTGATTTGCAATAAACTCATCTTT. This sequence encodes CALGAPRRGIRFISPMPPLICNKLIF.

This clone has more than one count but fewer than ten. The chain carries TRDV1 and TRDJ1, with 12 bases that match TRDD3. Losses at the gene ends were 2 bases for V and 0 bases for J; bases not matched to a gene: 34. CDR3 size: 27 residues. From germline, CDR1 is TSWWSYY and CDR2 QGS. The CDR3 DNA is TGTGCTCTTGGGGAAGGGTCTTTCAGGCCTACGCGAGTCTACTGCTGGGGGATACGGAGGTACACCGATAAACTCATCTTT. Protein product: CALGEGSFRPTRVYCWGIRRYTDKLIF.

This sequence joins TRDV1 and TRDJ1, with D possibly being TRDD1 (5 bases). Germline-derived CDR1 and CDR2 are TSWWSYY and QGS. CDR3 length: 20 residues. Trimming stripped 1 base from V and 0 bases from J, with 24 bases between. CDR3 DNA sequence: TGTGCTCTTGGGGAACATAGTCCATCGGTACCCGGACGGTACACCGATAAACTCATCTTT. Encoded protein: CALGEHSPSVPGRYTDKLIF.

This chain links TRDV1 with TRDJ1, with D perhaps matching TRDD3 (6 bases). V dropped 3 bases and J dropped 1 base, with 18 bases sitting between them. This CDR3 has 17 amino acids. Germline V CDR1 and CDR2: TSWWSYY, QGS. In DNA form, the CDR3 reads TGTGCTCTTGGGGACCCCGGGGATCCTAACCGCACCGATAAACTCATCTTT. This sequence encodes CALGDPGDPNRTDKLIF.

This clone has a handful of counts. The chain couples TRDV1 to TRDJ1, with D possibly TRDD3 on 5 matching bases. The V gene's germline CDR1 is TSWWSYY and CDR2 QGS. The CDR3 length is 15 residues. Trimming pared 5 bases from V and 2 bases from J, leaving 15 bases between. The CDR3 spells CALGMKRGLTDKLIF. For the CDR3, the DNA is TGTGCTCTTGGGATGAAGAGGGGACTAACCGATAAACTCATCTTT.

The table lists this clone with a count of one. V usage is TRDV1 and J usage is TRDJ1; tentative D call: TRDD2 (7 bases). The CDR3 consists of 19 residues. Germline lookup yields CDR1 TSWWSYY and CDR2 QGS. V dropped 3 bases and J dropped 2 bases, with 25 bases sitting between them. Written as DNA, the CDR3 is TGTGCTCTTGGGGAGCGATTCCTACGTGTGCTGGGGCAAACCGATAAACTCATCTTT. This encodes CALGERFLRVLGQTDKLIF.

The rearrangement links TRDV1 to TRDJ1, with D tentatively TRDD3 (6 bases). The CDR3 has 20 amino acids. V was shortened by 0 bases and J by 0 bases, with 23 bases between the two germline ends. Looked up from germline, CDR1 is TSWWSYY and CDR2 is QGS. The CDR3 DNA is TGTGCTCTTGGGGAACTAGCCCCAACCAACCCTCTGGGGCACACCGATAAACTCATCTTT. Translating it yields CALGELAPTNPLGHTDKLIF.

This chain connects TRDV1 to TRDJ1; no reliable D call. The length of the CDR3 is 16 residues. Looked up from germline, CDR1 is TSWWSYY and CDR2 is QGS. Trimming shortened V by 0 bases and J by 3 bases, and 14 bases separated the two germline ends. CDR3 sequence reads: CALGELLAAFPDKLIF. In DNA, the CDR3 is TGTGCTCTTGGGGAACTTTTGGCCGCGTTCCCCGATAAACTCATCTTT.